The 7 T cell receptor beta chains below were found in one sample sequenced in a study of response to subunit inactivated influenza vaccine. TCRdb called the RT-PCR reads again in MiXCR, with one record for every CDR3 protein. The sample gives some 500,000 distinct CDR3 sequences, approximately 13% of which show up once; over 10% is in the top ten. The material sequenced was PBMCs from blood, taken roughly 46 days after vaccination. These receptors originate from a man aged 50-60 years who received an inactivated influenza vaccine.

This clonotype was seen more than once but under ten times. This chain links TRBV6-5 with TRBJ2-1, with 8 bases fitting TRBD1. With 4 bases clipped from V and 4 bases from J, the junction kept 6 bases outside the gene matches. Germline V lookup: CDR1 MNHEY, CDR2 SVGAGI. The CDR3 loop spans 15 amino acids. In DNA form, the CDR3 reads TGTGCCAGCAGTTCCGGGACAGGCTTTTACAATGAGCAGTTCTTC. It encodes CASSSGTGFYNEQFF.

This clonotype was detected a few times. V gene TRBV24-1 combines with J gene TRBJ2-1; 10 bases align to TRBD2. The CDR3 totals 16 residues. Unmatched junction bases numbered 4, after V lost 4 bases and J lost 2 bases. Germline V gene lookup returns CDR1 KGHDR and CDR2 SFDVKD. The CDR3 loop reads CATSEASGGTYNEQFF. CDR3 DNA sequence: TGTGCCACCAGTGAGGCTAGCGGGGGCACCTACAATGAGCAGTTCTTC.

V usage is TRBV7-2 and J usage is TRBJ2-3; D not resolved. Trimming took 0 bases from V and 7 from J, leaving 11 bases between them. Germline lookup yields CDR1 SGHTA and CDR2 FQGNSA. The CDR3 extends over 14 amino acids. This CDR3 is CASSLAPGYHTQYF. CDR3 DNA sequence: TGTGCCAGCAGCTTAGCCCCGGGTTATCATACGCAGTATTTT.

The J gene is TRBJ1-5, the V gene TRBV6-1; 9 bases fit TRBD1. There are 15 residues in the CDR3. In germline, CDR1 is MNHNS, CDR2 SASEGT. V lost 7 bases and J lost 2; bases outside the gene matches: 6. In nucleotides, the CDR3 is TGTGCCAGCACTCACAGACAGGGGGGCAATCAGCCCCAGCATTTT. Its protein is CASTHRQGGNQPQHF.

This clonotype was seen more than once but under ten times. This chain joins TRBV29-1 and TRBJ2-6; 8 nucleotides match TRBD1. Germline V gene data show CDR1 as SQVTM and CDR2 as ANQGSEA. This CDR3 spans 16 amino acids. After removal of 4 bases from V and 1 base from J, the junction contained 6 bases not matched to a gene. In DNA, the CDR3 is TGCAGCGTTGCAGGACAGGGACAGTCTGGGGCCAACGTCCTGACTTTC. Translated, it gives CSVAGQGQSGANVLTF.

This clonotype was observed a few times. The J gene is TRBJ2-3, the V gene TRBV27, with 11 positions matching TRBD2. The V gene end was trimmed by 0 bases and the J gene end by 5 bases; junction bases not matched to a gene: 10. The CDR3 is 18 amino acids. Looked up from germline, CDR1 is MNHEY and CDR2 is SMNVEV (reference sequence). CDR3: CASSLSIFSGRARDTQYF. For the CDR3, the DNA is TGTGCCAGCAGTTTATCCATTTTTAGCGGGAGGGCCAGAGATACGCAGTATTTT.

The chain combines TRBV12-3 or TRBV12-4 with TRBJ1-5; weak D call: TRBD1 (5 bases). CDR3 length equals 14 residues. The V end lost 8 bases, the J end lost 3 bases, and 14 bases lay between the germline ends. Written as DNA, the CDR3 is TGTGCCAGCGGATTACGAGGGGACAATCAGCCCCAGCATTTT. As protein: CASGLRGDNQPQHF.